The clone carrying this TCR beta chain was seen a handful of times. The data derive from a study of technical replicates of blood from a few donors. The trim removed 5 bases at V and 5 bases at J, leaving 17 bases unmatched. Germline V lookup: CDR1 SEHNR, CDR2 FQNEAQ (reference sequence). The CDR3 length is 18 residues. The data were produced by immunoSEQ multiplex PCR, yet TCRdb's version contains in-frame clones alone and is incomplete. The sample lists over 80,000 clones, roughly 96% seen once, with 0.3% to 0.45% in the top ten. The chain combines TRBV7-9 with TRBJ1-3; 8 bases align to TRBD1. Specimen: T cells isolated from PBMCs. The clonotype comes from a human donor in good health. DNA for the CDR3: TGTGCCAGCAGCCCGTCGAAACAGGGGGAAGGAGGGAGAAACACCATATATTTT. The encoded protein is CASSPSKQGEGGRNTIYF.